The entry below gives a single T cell receptor beta chain sequence along with its context. This specimen comes from a study of blood T cell repertoires in COVID-19. There are 14 residues in the CDR3. V lost 0 bases to trimming and J lost 7 bases, with 10 bases between them. Looked up from germline, CDR1 is SGHRS and CDR2 is YFSETQ. Per the study methods: Amplification of reference gene primers was used by the study to estimate nucleated cell counts. Assay used: immunoSEQ multiplex PCR; TCRdb lists only in-frame clones, some missing. Clone size and V and J calls were adopted from that table, with D and trimming inferred from the DNA. This table has fewer than 300,000 clones, 60% to 75% appearing once.

Sequenced input: peripheral blood. This receptor was obtained from a woman of 80 years or more with acute or convalescent COVID-19. The chain employs TRBV5-1 and TRBJ1-4; the D gene is possibly TRBD1 (6 bases). The CDR3 region is CASSLGQAREKLFF. The CDR3 DNA is TGCGCCAGCAGCTTGGGACAGGCTCGTGAAAAACTGTTTTTT. Combining the CDR3 with reference TRBV5-1 and TRBJ1-4 gives the whole variable domain KAGVTQTPRYLIKTRGQQVTLSCSPISGHRSVSWYQQTPGQGLQFLFEYFSETQRNKGNFPGRFSGRQFSNSRSEMNVSTLELGDSALYLCASSLGQAREKLFFGSGTQLSVL.